This note documents a single T cell receptor (beta chain) sequence. This clone's antigen is unknown. Coverage ceases 3 residues before the CDR3 finishes, and the germline J gene fills in the end. Genomic DNA was extracted from sorted cells with the QIAGEN DNeasy Blood and Tissue Kit for TCRbeta CDR3 sequencing. High-throughput TCRbeta CDR3 sequencing, which included PCR amplification with bias correction and internal controls, was done commercially through immunoSEQ. For the original study's pipeline: Unique productive TCRbeta sequences were defined by CDR3 nucleotide sequence where primers matched, otherwise by CDR3 amino acid sequence with Vbeta and Jbeta genes. To correct for sorting error, sequences found in more than one sorted population at a frequency ratio of 2:1 or less were discarded, and the remaining shared sequences were assigned to the population with the higher frequency. A sequence was defined as donor-reactive if the sequence was expanded at least 5-fold in CFSE-low cells compared with unstimulated cells and had a frequency of at least 0.01% in CFSE-low cells. Jensen-Shannon divergence calculated on the top 100 TCRbeta sequences ranked by frequency was used to measure repertoire divergence. For samples with multiple sequencing runs, sorting error was corrected in each run separately before the runs were combined. TCRdb took this table from immuneACCESS and kept in-frame rearrangements with V and J called. Such tables lack part of the clones; where checked against another copy, unresolved V genes explain under half of the gap, and the rest is unexplained. V and J calls plus clone size are reproduced from that table; the DNA served to infer D and trimming. The table held for this sample gives roughly 48,000 clones. Clones ranked in the top ten supply about 0.85% of the sample.

CDR1 and CDR2 (SGHVS, FQNEAQ) derive from the germline V gene. Its CDR3 holds 15 amino acids, cysteine through phenylalanine. The CDR3 was read in part: 36 bases, with the frame set at base 1. V trim: 5 bases; J trim: 2 bases; unmatched bases: 7. This entry is derived from a study of Tregs in tolerant kidney transplant recipients (dated by TCRdb to the late 2010s). The study in broad terms: Transplants used related donors with nonmyeloablative bone marrow transplantation; mixed chimerism was transient in the human trials. Before combined kidney and bone marrow transplantation, this study identified donor-specific regulatory T cells using TCRbeta sequencing and then followed those same cells after transplant. The full study reports these points: For some patients the PCR primers changed over time, which made it impossible to compare the samples from those patients at the nucleotide level. Biological reproducibility was not directly assessed, although technical replication error appeared to be minimal. Expanding Tregs with activated donor B cells appeared to identify the most biologically relevant and donor-specific TCRbeta repertoire. In tolerant patients, donor-specific Tregs expanded more than Tregs overall, which suggests antigen-driven rather than nonspecific expansion. Because only a small number of patients were included, the study had limitations, and the results will need to be validated in larger populations as well as under other immunosuppression protocols.

In light of the paper, this sample's time point label describes: blood sample drawn before combined kidney and bone marrow transplant. Unstimulated Tregs (CD4+CD25+CD127-), CD4+ non-Tregs (CD4+CD25-), CD4 and CD8 cells were FACS-sorted from thawed PBMCs. The patients were several recipients of combined kidney and bone marrow transplants from the ITN036ST trial, and samples were available only from these trial subjects. Healthy control blood was processed by Ficoll density gradient to PBMCs and cryopreserved; patient PBMCs were collected before and after transplant. The chain was built from TRBV7-8 and TRBJ2-7; 9 bases in the middle match TRBD2. This sequence originates from a human donor who received a combined kidney and bone marrow transplant. The sample here was CD4+ T cells from blood, taken before the transplant. The sequenced part of the CDR3 DNA is TGTGCCAGCAGCCCCACTAGCGGGCACGCCTACGAG. The resulting protein is CASSPTSGHAYE. Given in full, the CDR3 is CASSPTSGHAYEQYF.